Listed here are 31 T cell receptor beta chains from one sample, sequenced in a study of control samples from healthy donors and cancer patients. Sequencing was performed with immunoSEQ multiplex PCR; in TCRdb, only in-frame clones are kept and a portion is missing. Found here are some 130,000 clones, roughly 92% of them singletons; the top ten hold less than 7%. Sequencing was carried out using blood. These receptors were taken from a man younger than 35 in good health.

The V call is TRBV25-1, the J call TRBJ1-5; D gene ambiguous. The germline V and J ends were trimmed by 6 bases and 4 bases, with 10 bases remaining between them. The CDR3 contains 13 residues. Germline CDR1 reads MGHDK; CDR2 reads SYGVNS. This CDR3 reads CASRGLGNQPQHF. DNA for the CDR3: TGTGCCAGCAGGGGTTTAGGGAATCAGCCCCAGCATTTT. Filled out from reference TRBV25-1 and TRBJ1-5, the complete variable domain reads EADIYQTPRYLVIGTGKKITLECSQTMGHDKMYWYQQDPGMELHLIHYSYGVNSTEKGDLSSESTVSRIRTEHFPLTLESARPSHTSQYLCASRGLGNQPQHFGDGTRLSIL.

The chain links TRBV6-5 to TRBJ2-5, with 10 bases identical to TRBD2. The V gene end was trimmed by 2 bases and the J gene end by 3 bases; junction bases not matched to a gene: 3. Germline V gene data show CDR1 as MNHEY and CDR2 as SVGAGI. This CDR3 has 15 amino acids. This chain's CDR3 is CASSYTSGDKETQYF. CDR3 nucleotides: TGTGCCAGCAGTTACACTAGCGGGGACAAAGAGACCCAGTACTTC.

V usage is TRBV3-1 (or the pseudogene TRBV3-2) and J usage is TRBJ1-2, with a tentative D call TRBD1 (5 bases). CDR1 is LGHDT and CDR2 is YNNKEL in the germline V gene (reference sequence). This CDR3 region has 16 residues. The V and J ends lost 2 bases and 9 bases respectively, with 22 bases between them. The CDR3 region is CASSQRGGGEPLSYTF. As DNA, the CDR3 is TGTGCCAGCAGCCAAAGGGGAGGCGGGGAGCCTCTTAGCTACACCTTC.

The chain links TRBV28 to TRBJ2-1; D is unresolved. Trimming took 5 bases from V and 7 from J, leaving 9 bases between them. Per the germline V gene, CDR1 is MDHEN and CDR2 is SYDVKM. The CDR3 runs to 12 residues. The DNA of the CDR3 is TGTGCCAGCAGTCCACGGGTTAATGAGCAGTTCTTC. Translating it yields CASSPRVNEQFF.

This clone showed up just a few times. The chain combines TRBV20-1 with TRBJ2-3; D not resolved. Germline CDR1 DFQATT, CDR2 SNEGSKA (reference sequence). This CDR3 has 13 amino acids. V was pared by 5 bases and J by 4 bases, with 13 bases between. The CDR3 sequence: CSAGDQSADTQYF. CDR3 nucleotide sequence: TGCAGTGCTGGTGATCAGAGCGCAGATACGCAGTATTTT.

This clone was seen once. V and J are TRBV6-5 and TRBJ2-5; TRBD1 aligns across 8 bases. The V gene end was trimmed by 2 bases and the J gene end by 7 bases; junction bases not matched to a gene: 9. The CDR3 is 15 residues long. Germline V CDR1 and CDR2: MNHEY, SVGAGI. In nucleotides, the CDR3 is TGTGCCAGCAGTTACGGGGGACAGGCCTTACGGACCCAGTACTTC. This encodes CASSYGGQALRTQYF.

In the case of this clone: Different DNA sequences within this sample yield the same CDR3. V usage is TRBV7-6 and J usage is TRBJ1-2; no definite D call. The CDR3 contains 13 residues. In germline, CDR1 is SGHVS, CDR2 FNYEAQ. Between the trimmed V and J ends, which lost 1 base and 2 bases, there was a span of 5 bases. CDR3: CASSLEENYGYTF. CDR3 in DNA: TGTGCCAGCAGCTTAGAGGAAAACTATGGCTACACCTTC.

This chain uses TRBV11-2 with TRBJ1-2; maybe TRBD1 (5 bases). Trimming shortened V by 4 bases and J by 2 bases, and 20 bases separated the two germline ends. The CDR3 runs to 17 residues. The V gene's germline CDR1 is SGHAT and CDR2 FQNNGV. CDR3 in DNA: TGTGCCAGCAGCTCTCTTACAGCGGGACCGAAGAACTATGGCTACACCTTC. Protein sequence: CASSSLTAGPKNYGYTF. Together with reference TRBV11-2 and TRBJ1-2, the CDR3 gives the full variable domain: EAGVAQSPRYKIIEKRQSVAFWCNPISGHATLYWYQQILGQGPKLLIQFQNNGVVDDSQLPKDRFSAERLKGVDSTLKIQPAKLEDSAVYLCASSSLTAGPKNYGYTFGSGTRLTVV.

The genes are TRBV11-3 and TRBJ2-1; the match to TRBD2 covers 8 bases. The CDR3 contains 15 residues. Germline values: CDR1 SGHNT, CDR2 YENEEA. The V segment lost 4 bases and the J segment 4 bases; nucleotides outside the gene matches: 6. The chain's CDR3 is CASSSSGRHYNEQFF. CDR3 sequence (DNA): TGTGCCAGCAGCTCAAGCGGGAGACATTACAATGAGCAGTTCTTC.

This chain joins TRBV5-6 and TRBJ1-5, with D tentatively TRBD1 (6 bases). The CDR3 totals 16 residues. Per germline, CDR1 SGHDT and CDR2 YYEEEE. V lost 4 bases to trimming and J lost 5 bases, with 19 bases between them. Here the CDR3 reads CASSRWENRADQPQHF. CDR3 DNA sequence: TGTGCCAGCAGCCGCTGGGAGAACAGGGCGGATCAGCCCCAGCATTTT.

This clone was counted only a few times. The chain uses TRBV7-2 and TRBJ1-1; tentative D call: TRBD1 (6 bases). This CDR3 region has 14 residues. Germline V gives CDR1 SGHTA, CDR2 FQGNSA. Trimming pared 0 bases from V and 4 bases from J, leaving 9 bases between. The CDR3 coding sequence is TGTGCCAGCAGCTTAGCTACAGGGACCACTGAAGCTTTCTTT. This codes for CASSLATGTTEAFF. Full variable domain (rest looked up from reference TRBV7-2 and TRBJ1-1): GAGVSQSPSNKVTEKGKDVELRCDPISGHTALYWYRQSLGQGLEFLIYFQGNSAPDKSGLPSDRFSAERTGGSVSTLTIQRTQQEDSAVYLCASSLATGTTEAFFGQGTRLTVV.

The gene calls are TRBV9 and TRBJ2-1, with TRBD2 matching 8 bases. V shed 4 bases and J 1 base; nucleotides not matched to a gene: 7. This CDR3 has 16 residues. CDR1 is SGDLS and CDR2 is YYNGEE in the germline V gene. The CDR3 here is CASSFAGGASYNEQFF. CDR3 nucleotides: TGTGCCAGCAGCTTTGCCGGGGGGGCTTCCTACAATGAGCAGTTCTTC. Supplemented by reference TRBV9 and TRBJ2-1, the full variable domain reads DSGVTQTPKHLITATGQRVTLRCSPRSGDLSVYWYQQSLDQGLQFLIQYYNGEERAKGNILERFSAQQFPDLHSELNLSSLELGDSALYFCASSFAGGASYNEQFFGPGTRLTVL.

The chain has TRBV2 and TRBJ2-5; D ambiguous. This CDR3 spans 13 amino acids. Germline V lookup: CDR1 SNHLY, CDR2 FYNNEI. Trimming stripped 4 bases from V and 5 bases from J, with 11 bases between. Here the CDR3 reads CASSGSIWETQYF. The CDR3 nucleotides read TGTGCCAGCAGTGGTTCGATTTGGGAGACCCAGTACTTC. Drawing the rest from reference TRBV2 and TRBJ2-5, the complete variable domain is EPEVTQTPSHQVTQMGQEVILRCVPISNHLYFYWYRQILGQKVEFLVSFYNNEISEKSEIFDDQFSVERPDGSNFTLKIRSTKLEDSAMYFCASSGSIWETQYFGPGTRLLVL.

This clone has a single count. The chain carries TRBV6-5 and TRBJ2-6; the D call may be TRBD1 or TRBD2 (5 bases each). The germline CDR1 and CDR2 sequences are MNHEY and SVGAGI. The V and J ends lost 1 base and 0 bases respectively, with 7 bases between them. This CDR3 has 16 amino acids. In DNA, the CDR3 is TGTGCCAGCAGTTACTGGGACGGCTCTGGGGCCAACGTCCTGACTTTC. Protein product: CASSYWDGSGANVLTF.

The V gene is TRBV2, the J gene TRBJ2-7, with unresolved D. CDR1 and CDR2 (germline): SNHLY, FYNNEI. The CDR3 is 13 residues long. V lost 5 bases and J lost 2, with 10 bases in between. CDR3 nucleotide sequence: TGTGCCAGCAGTCCACGGCTCACCTACGAGCAGTACTTC. It translates to CASSPRLTYEQYF.

The chain carries TRBV12-5 and TRBJ1-5; unclear D gene. Deletions cut 1 base from V and 9 bases from J, with 25 bases between. Per germline, CDR1 LGHNT and CDR2 FRNRAP. The CDR3 loop spans 18 amino acids. The CDR3 here is CASGLGSGNSGRRRPQHF. The CDR3, as DNA: TGTGCTAGTGGTTTGGGATCAGGAAATTCCGGGCGAAGGCGGCCCCAGCATTTT.

The sample holds one count of this clone. The V and J genes are TRBV10-1 and TRBJ2-3; 7 bases agree with TRBD1. The CDR3 length is 19 residues. J gave up 1 base and V 5 bases, and 18 bases lay outside the gene matches. From germline, CDR1 is WNHNN and CDR2 SYGVQD (reference sequence). The CDR3 sequence is CASSRVVRGAGTGTDTQYF. The CDR3 DNA is TGCGCCAGCAGTCGAGTGGTACGTGGGGCCGGGACAGGCACAGATACGCAGTATTTT.

The chain carries TRBV6-1 and TRBJ2-7; D is ambiguous. CDR1 and CDR2 from the germline V gene are MNHNS and SASEGT. Trimming cost V 1 base and J 6 bases, with 10 bases left between them. This CDR3 comprises 13 residues. Written as DNA, the CDR3 is TGTGCCAGCAGTGAAGGGCCCGTGCTCGAGCAGTACTTC. It codes for CASSEGPVLEQYF.

The chain combines TRBV29-1 with TRBJ2-7; D might be TRBD1 (6 bases). The germline CDR1 and CDR2 sequences are SQVTM and ANQGSEA. Trimming left V 2 bases short and J 3 bases short, with 11 bases between. The CDR3 length is 13 residues. The CDR3 loop is CSVESKGDYEQYF. CDR3 DNA: TGCAGCGTTGAATCTAAGGGGGACTACGAGCAGTACTTC.

The chain joins TRBV9 to TRBJ2-3; 12 positions agree with TRBD2. Germline trimming cut 0 bases from V and 3 bases from J; bases unmatched to any gene: 5. CDR3 length: 17 residues. Germline assignment: CDR1 SGDLS and CDR2 YYNGEE. The CDR3 region has the DNA TGTGCCAGCAGCGTAGCCCCTAGCGGGGGGGCAACAGATACGCAGTATTTT. It yields the protein CASSVAPSGGATDTQYF.

This chain connects TRBV27 to TRBJ1-2; 10 nucleotides align to TRBD1. J gave up 4 bases and V 1 base, and 9 bases lay outside the gene matches. CDR3 size: 17 residues. Germline values: CDR1 MNHEY, CDR2 SMNVEV (reference sequence). The CDR3 loop reads CASSLLAGTGAGYGYTF. CDR3 bases: TGTGCCAGCAGTTTATTGGCCGGGACAGGGGCAGGCTATGGCTACACCTTC.

CDR3 bases: TGTGCCAGCAGCCCAGCGGGTCGGATCTCGAACACCGGGGAGCTGTTTTTT. Translating gives CASSPAGRISNTGELFF. The chain employs TRBV9 and TRBJ2-2; tentatively, D is TRBD2 (6 bases). This CDR3 contains 17 residues. Germline values: CDR1 SGDLS, CDR2 YYNGEE. Trimming took off 4 bases at V and 0 bases at J, with 16 bases between the two ends.

This chain connects TRBV18 to TRBJ2-1; 10 positions agree with TRBD1. Germline CDR1 and CDR2: KGHSH and LQKENI. V gave up 6 bases and J gave up 7 bases; unmatched junction bases: 9. This CDR3 has 15 amino acids. CDR3 loop: CASSTGGQGLNEQFF. CDR3 coding DNA: TGTGCCAGCTCCACCGGGGGACAGGGGTTGAATGAGCAGTTCTTC.

V gene TRBV5-4 combines with J gene TRBJ2-1; TRBD2 aligns across 9 bases. Per germline, CDR1 SGHNT and CDR2 YYREEE (reference sequence). The CDR3 sequence is 17 residues long. With V trimmed by 1 base and J by 8 bases, 13 bases remained unmatched. CDR3 residues: CASSLPAGGGGAYEQFF. The CDR3 nucleotides are TGTGCCAGCAGCTTGCCGGCGGGCGGGGGGGGCGCATATGAGCAGTTCTTC.

The chain couples TRBV6-4 to TRBJ2-1; 7 bases are shared with TRBD2. CDR1 and CDR2 from the germline V gene are MRHNA and SNTAGT. The CDR3 spans 16 residues. The V and J ends lost 1 base and 7 bases, in that order; junction bases with no gene match: 10. The CDR3 region has the DNA TGTGCCAGCAGTGACTGGGGACTAAGAACTAGGAATGAGCAGTTCTTC. As protein: CASSDWGLRTRNEQFF.

Of note for this clone: Different DNA sequences within this sample yield the same CDR3. The rearrangement joins TRBV5-4 to TRBJ2-3; 12 nucleotides match TRBD2. The CDR3 loop spans 16 amino acids. With V trimmed by 5 bases and J by 0 bases, 4 bases remained unmatched. CDR1 and CDR2 from the germline V gene are SGHNT and YYREEE (reference sequence). The CDR3 is CASSSGLAGSTDTQYF. CDR3 DNA sequence: TGTGCCAGCAGTTCCGGACTAGCGGGGAGCACAGATACGCAGTATTTT.

The J gene is TRBJ2-5, the V gene TRBV11-1; 11 bases are shared with TRBD2. The CDR3 loop spans 16 amino acids. CDR1 SGHAT and CDR2 FQDESV come from the germline V gene (reference sequence). The V gene end was trimmed by 4 bases and the J gene end by 4 bases; junction bases not matched to a gene: 8. CDR3 nucleotide sequence: TGTGCCAGCAGCTCGGCAACTAGCGGGGGAAGAGAGACCCAGTACTTC. It specifies CASSSATSGGRETQYF.

The genes are TRBV9 and TRBJ1-1; D is unresolved. This CDR3 spans 14 amino acids. Trimming stripped 0 bases from V and 6 bases from J, with 12 bases between. Germline V lookup: CDR1 SGDLS, CDR2 YYNGEE. As DNA, the CDR3 is TGTGCCAGCAGCGTAGCTGGAGTTTTCGCTGAAGCTTTCTTT. This sequence encodes CASSVAGVFAEAFF.

The chain recombines TRBV27 with TRBJ1-6; no clear D gene. V was clipped by 3 bases and J by 9 bases, with 6 bases between them. The CDR3 loop spans 12 amino acids. Germline loops: CDR1 MNHEY, CDR2 SMNVEV (reference sequence). Here the CDR3 reads CASSFRSSPLHF. In nucleotides, the CDR3 is TGTGCCAGCAGTTTTCGAAGTTCACCCCTCCACTTT.

The V and J genes are TRBV2 and TRBJ2-1, with a possible D match to TRBD2 (5 bases). CDR1 and CDR2 from the germline V gene are SNHLY and FYNNEI. The CDR3 loop spans 11 amino acids. Deletions cut 3 bases from V and 12 bases from J, with 9 bases between. DNA of the CDR3: TGTGCCAGCAGTGAGAGAGGGATGCAGTTCTTC. Amino acids: CASSERGMQFF.

The chain carries TRBV7-2 and TRBJ2-3; no clear D. Trimming removed 4 bases at V and 4 bases at J, with 6 bases between. The CDR3 loop spans 12 amino acids. Germline lookup yields CDR1 SGHTA and CDR2 FQGNSA. As DNA, the CDR3 is TGTGCCAGCAGCTCGATATCAGATACGCAGTATTTT. This codes for CASSSISDTQYF.